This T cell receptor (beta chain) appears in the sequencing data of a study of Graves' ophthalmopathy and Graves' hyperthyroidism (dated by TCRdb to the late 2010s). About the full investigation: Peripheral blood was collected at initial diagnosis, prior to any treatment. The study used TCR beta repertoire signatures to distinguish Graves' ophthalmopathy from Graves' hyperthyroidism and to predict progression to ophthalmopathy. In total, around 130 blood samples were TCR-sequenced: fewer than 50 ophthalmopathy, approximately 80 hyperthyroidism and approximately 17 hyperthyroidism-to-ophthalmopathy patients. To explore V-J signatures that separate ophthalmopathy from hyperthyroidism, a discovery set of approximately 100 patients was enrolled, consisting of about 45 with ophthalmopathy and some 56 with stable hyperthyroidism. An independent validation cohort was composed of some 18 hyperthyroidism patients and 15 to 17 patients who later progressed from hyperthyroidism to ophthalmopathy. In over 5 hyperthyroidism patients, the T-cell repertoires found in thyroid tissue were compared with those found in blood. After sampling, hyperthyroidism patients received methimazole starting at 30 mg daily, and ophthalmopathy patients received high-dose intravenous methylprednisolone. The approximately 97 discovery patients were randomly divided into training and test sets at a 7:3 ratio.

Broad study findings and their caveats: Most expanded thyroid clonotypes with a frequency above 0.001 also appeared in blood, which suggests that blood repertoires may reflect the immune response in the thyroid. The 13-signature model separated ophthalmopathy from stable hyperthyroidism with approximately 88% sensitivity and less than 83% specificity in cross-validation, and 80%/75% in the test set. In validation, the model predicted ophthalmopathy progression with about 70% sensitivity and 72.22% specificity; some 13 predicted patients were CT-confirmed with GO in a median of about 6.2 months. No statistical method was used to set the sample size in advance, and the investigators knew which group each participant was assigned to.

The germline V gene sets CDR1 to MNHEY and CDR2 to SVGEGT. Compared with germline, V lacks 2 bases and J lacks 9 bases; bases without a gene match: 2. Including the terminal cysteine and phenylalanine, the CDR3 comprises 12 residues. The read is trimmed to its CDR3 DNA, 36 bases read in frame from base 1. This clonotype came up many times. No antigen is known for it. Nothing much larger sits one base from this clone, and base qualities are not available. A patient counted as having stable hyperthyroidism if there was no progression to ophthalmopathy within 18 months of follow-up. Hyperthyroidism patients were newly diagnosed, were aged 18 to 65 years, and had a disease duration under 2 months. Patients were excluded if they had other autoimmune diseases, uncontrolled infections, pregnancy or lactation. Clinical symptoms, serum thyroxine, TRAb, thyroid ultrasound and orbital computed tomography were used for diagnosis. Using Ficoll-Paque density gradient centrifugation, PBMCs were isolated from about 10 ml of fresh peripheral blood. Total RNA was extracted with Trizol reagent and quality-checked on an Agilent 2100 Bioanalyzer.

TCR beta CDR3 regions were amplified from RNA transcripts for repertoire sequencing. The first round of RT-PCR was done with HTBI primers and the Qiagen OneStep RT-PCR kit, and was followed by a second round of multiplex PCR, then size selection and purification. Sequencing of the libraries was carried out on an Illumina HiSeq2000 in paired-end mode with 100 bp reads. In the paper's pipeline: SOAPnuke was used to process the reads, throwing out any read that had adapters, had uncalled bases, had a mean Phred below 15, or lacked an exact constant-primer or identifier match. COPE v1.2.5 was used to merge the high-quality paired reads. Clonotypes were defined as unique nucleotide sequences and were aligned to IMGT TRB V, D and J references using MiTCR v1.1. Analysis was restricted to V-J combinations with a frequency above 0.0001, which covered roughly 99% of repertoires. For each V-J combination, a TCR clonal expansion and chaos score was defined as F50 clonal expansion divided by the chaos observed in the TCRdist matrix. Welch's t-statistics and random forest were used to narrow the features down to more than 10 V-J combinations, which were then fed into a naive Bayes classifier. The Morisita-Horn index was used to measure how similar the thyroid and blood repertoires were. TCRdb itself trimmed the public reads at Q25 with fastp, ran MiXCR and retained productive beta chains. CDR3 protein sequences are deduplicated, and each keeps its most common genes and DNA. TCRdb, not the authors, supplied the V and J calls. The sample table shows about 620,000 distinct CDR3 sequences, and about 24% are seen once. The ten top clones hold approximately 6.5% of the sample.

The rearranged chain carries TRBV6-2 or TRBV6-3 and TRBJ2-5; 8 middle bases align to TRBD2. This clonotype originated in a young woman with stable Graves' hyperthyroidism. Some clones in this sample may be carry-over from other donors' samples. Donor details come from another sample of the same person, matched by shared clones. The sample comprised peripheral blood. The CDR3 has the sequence CASSYTSGAQYF. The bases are TGTGCCAGCAGTTACACTAGCGGAGCCCAGTACTTC.